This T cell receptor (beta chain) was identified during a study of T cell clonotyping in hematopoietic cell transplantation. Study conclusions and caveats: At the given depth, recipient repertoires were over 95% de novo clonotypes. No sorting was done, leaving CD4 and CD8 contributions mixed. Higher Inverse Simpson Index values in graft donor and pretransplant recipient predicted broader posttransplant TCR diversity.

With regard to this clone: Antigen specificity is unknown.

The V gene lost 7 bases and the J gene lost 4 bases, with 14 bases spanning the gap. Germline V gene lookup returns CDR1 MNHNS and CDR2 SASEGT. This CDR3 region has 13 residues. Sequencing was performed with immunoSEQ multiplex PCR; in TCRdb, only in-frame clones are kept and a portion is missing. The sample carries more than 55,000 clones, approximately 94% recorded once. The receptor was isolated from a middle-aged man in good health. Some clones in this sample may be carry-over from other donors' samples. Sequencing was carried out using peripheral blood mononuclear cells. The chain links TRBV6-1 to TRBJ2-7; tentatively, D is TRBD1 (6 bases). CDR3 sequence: CASIRQVGYEQYF. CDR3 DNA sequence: TGTGCCAGCATAAGACAGGTGGGTTACGAGCAGTACTTC.